This T cell receptor (beta chain) originates from a study of T cells in localized non-small cell lung cancer. The study's findings and limits: Adjacent lung was found to contain a median approximately 60 of the top 100 tumor clones.

A word on this clone: Its specificity is not known.

CDR3 length: 13 residues. Deletions cut 7 bases from V and 0 bases from J, with 9 bases between. CDR1 is LNHDA and CDR2 is SQIVND in the germline V gene (reference sequence). Assay used: immunoSEQ multiplex PCR; TCRdb lists only in-frame clones, some missing. The sample includes some 1,700 clones, approximately 23% of them seen just once. This TCR came from a male donor aged 60 or older with stage II squamous cell lung carcinoma. The sequenced sample was lung tumor tissue, obtained before any cancer treatment. The chain joins TRBV19 to TRBJ1-1; possible D gene TRBD1, 5 bases. The CDR3 here is CASTMTVNTEAFF. CDR3 in DNA: TGTGCCAGTACCATGACAGTGAACACTGAAGCTTTCTTT.